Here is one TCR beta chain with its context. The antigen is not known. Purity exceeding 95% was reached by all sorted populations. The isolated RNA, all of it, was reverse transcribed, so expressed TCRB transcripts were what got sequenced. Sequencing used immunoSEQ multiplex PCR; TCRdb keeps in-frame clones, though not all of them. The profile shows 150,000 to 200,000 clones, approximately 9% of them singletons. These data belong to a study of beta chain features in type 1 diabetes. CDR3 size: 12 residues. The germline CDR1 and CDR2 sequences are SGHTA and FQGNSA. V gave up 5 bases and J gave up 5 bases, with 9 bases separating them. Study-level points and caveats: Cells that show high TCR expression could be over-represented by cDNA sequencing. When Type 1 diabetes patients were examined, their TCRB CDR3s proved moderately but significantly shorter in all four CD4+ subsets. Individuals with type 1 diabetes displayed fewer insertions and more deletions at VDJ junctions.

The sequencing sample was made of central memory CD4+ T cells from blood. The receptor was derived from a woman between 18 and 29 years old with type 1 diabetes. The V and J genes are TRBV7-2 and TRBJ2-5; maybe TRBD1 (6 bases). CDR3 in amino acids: CASSNRVETQYF. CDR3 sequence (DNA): TGTGCCAGCAGCAACAGGGTTGAGACCCAGTACTTC.